These 20 T cell receptor beta chains were all obtained from the same sample, sequenced in a study of blood T cell repertoires in COVID-19. The table came from immunoSEQ multiplex PCR; TCRdb's copy has only in-frame clones and leaves some out. Seen here are about 440,000 clones, about 85% observed once, and the top ten hold nearly 2%. Sequencing input: PBMCs or T cells enriched from blood (not recorded which). These receptors were collected from a young woman with acute COVID-19.

J is TRBJ2-3 and V is TRBV11-2, with 10 bases matching TRBD2. The V gene's germline CDR1 is SGHAT and CDR2 FQNNGV. The CDR3 consists of 14 residues. The V and J ends lost 1 base and 9 bases, in that order; junction bases with no gene match: 4. This CDR3 reads CASSLVSGGPTQYF. For the CDR3, the DNA is TGTGCCAGCAGCTTAGTTAGCGGGGGGCCAACGCAGTATTTT.

This clone was counted once. The V and J genes are TRBV10-3 and TRBJ2-1; unclear D gene. V lost 6 bases and J 6 bases, leaving 6 bases between the germline ends. Looked up from germline, CDR1 is ENHRY and CDR2 is SYGVKD. There are 11 residues in the CDR3. Here the CDR3 reads CAIRASNEQFF. Here the CDR3 DNA reads TGTGCCATCAGGGCTTCCAATGAGCAGTTCTTC.

CDR3 protein: CASSQVIAGGSDTQYF. CDR3 nucleotides: TGCGCCAGCAGCCAAGTTATAGCGGGGGGATCCGATACGCAGTATTTT. V is TRBV4-1 and J is TRBJ2-3; 10 bases agree with TRBD2. The junction had 7 bases not matched to a gene; V was cut back by 1 base and J by 6 bases. Germline values: CDR1 MGHRA, CDR2 YSYEKL. The CDR3 runs 16 residues.

This chain connects TRBV3-1 (or the pseudogene TRBV3-2) to TRBJ2-3; D ambiguous. Germline values: CDR1 LGHDT, CDR2 YNNKEL (reference sequence). CDR3 size: 14 residues. Trimming left V 5 bases short and J 4 bases short, with 13 bases between. CDR3 nucleotides: TGTGCCAGCAGCAGCTGGAGCGAGGCAGATACGCAGTATTTT. Encoded protein: CASSSWSEADTQYF.

This chain uses TRBV21-1 with TRBJ1-5; the DNA was not used to check the table's D call, TRBD1. TRBV21-1 is flagged as a pseudogene. The CDR3 has 14 residues. The CDR3 region has the DNA TGTGCCAGCAGCAAAGGCAGAAGCAATCAGCCCCAGCATTTT. Protein product: CASSKGRSNQPQHF.

Turning to this clone: This may stem from a read error, because a much larger clone lies one nucleotide away. Distinct nucleotide sequences in the sample also encode this CDR3. This chain joins TRBV2 and TRBJ1-5; no firm D call. The CDR3 sequence is 14 residues long. V was clipped by 0 bases and J by 2 bases, with 5 bases between them. Germline CDR1 is SNHLY and CDR2 is FYNNEI. CDR3 sequence (DNA): TGTGCCAGCAGTGAAGCAGGAGGCAATCAGCCCCAGCATTTT. Amino acid sequence: CASSEAGGNQPQHF.

The J gene is TRBJ1-3, the V gene TRBV10-3; TRBD1 matches at 7 bases. This CDR3 has 16 residues. Germline loops: CDR1 ENHRY, CDR2 SYGVKD. The trim removed 6 bases at V and 2 bases at J, leaving 10 bases unmatched. CDR3: CAIRDNFDRAGNTIYF. The CDR3 DNA follows: TGTGCCATCAGGGATAACTTTGACAGGGCTGGAAACACCATATATTTT.

This rearrangement joins TRBV6-2 or TRBV6-3 to TRBJ1-6; TRBD1 aligns across 10 bases. Germline lookup yields CDR1 MNHEY and CDR2 SVGEGT. Germline trimming cut 5 bases from V and 7 bases from J; bases unmatched to any gene: 5. The CDR3 has 15 amino acids. Here the CDR3 reads CASSDRGPGNSPLHF. As DNA, the CDR3 is TGTGCCAGCAGTGACAGGGGGCCGGGGAATTCACCCCTCCACTTT.

V and J are TRBV6-2 or TRBV6-3 and TRBJ2-1; perhaps TRBD2 as D (7 bases). V lost 2 bases and J 1 base, leaving 27 bases between the germline ends. The CDR3 covers 21 residues. Germline assignment: CDR1 MNHEY and CDR2 SVGEGT. Written as DNA, the CDR3 is TGTGCCAGCAGTTACAGGGCTCGCGGGGGCGGCCAGCTGCGGTCCTACAATGAGCAGTTCTTC. This codes for CASSYRARGGGQLRSYNEQFF.

About this clone itself: A much larger clonotype is one base distant, so this may be a read error. The rearrangement links TRBV5-1 to TRBJ2-2; tentative D call: TRBD1 (5 bases). Germline V gives CDR1 SGHRS, CDR2 YFSETQ. V dropped 4 bases and J dropped 1 base, with 11 bases sitting between them. The length of the CDR3 is 15 residues. The CDR3 bases are TGCGCCAGCAGCGTCAGGGCTGAGAACACCGGGGAGCTGTTTTTT. This translates into CASSVRAENTGELFF.

The genes are TRBV20-1 and TRBJ1-5; 8 bases fit TRBD1. CDR3 length: 14 residues. With V trimmed by 3 bases and J by 3 bases, 4 bases remained unmatched. The germline V gene has CDR1 DFQATT and CDR2 SNEGSKA (reference sequence). The CDR3 DNA is TGCAGTGCTAGTGAGGACAGGGTCAATCAGCCCCAGCATTTT. Translation gives CSASEDRVNQPQHF.

This clone was detected a few times. The rearrangement joins TRBV28 to TRBJ1-3; D uncertain. The V end lost 4 bases, the J end lost 0 bases, and 10 bases lay between the germline ends. CDR1 MDHEN and CDR2 SYDVKM come from the germline V gene. The length of the CDR3 is 15 residues. CDR3: CASSYQQLSGNTIYF. The CDR3 DNA sequence: TGTGCCAGCAGTTATCAACAGCTCTCTGGAAACACCATATATTTT. Complete variable domain (other parts from reference TRBV28 and TRBJ1-3): DVKVTQSSRYLVKRTGEKVFLECVQDMDHENMFWYRQDPGLGLRLIYFSYDVKMKEKGDIPEGYSVSREKKERFSLILESASTNQTSMYLCASSYQQLSGNTIYFGEGSWLTVV.

The chain is built from TRBV30 and TRBJ1-6; D unclear. V lost 0 bases and J 6 bases, leaving 9 bases between the germline ends. The CDR3 has 14 residues. Germline assignment: CDR1 GTSNPN and CDR2 SVGIG (reference sequence). The CDR3 loop is CAWSVEQPNSPLHF. The CDR3 DNA is TGTGCCTGGAGTGTAGAACAACCTAATTCACCCCTCCACTTT. Filled out from reference TRBV30 and TRBJ1-6, the complete variable domain reads SQTIHQWPATLVQPVGSPLSLECTVEGTSNPNLYWYRQAAGRGLQLLFYSVGIGQISSEVPQNLSASRPQDRQFILSSKKLLLSDSGFYLCAWSVEQPNSPLHFGNGTRLTVT.

The chain carries TRBV28 and TRBJ1-1; 8 nucleotides align to TRBD1. The CDR3 is made up of 14 amino acids. The germline CDR1 and CDR2 sequences are MDHEN and SYDVKM. The ends lost 5 bases at V and 4 bases at J; junction bases unmatched: 6. CDR3 nucleotide sequence: TGTGCCAGCAGTAATAGGACAGGGCGCACTGAAGCTTTCTTT. Protein: CASSNRTGRTEAFF. Complete variable domain (other parts from reference TRBV28 and TRBJ1-1): DVKVTQSSRYLVKRTGEKVFLECVQDMDHENMFWYRQDPGLGLRLIYFSYDVKMKEKGDIPEGYSVSREKKERFSLILESASTNQTSMYLCASSNRTGRTEAFFGQGTRLTVV.

This rearrangement joins TRBV5-1 to TRBJ1-2, with TRBD1 identical over 11 bases. The CDR3 runs to 17 residues. Germline lookup yields CDR1 SGHRS and CDR2 YFSETQ. The V segment lost 4 bases and the J segment 8 bases; nucleotides outside the gene matches: 16. The CDR3 coding sequence is TGCGCCAGCAGCCGAATCGGACAGGGGGCCTCTTTCGGGGGCTACACCTTC. Translated: CASSRIGQGASFGGYTF. Looking up the rest from reference TRBV5-1 and TRBJ1-2 gives the full variable domain: KAGVTQTPRYLIKTRGQQVTLSCSPISGHRSVSWYQQTPGQGLQFLFEYFSETQRNKGNFPGRFSGRQFSNSRSEMNVSTLELGDSALYLCASSRIGQGASFGGYTFGSGTRLTVV.

The chain employs TRBV28 and TRBJ2-1, with no clear D. The CDR3 length is 14 residues. From germline, CDR1 is MDHEN and CDR2 SYDVKM. V lost 3 bases to trimming and J lost 0 bases, with 6 bases between them. CDR3 region: CASSFGSSYNEQFF. CDR3 nucleotide sequence: TGTGCCAGCAGTTTCGGTAGCTCCTACAATGAGCAGTTCTTC.

The chain has TRBV6-5 and TRBJ1-2, with a weak D call TRBD1 (5 bases). V lost 5 bases and J 3 bases, leaving 13 bases between the germline ends. Germline loops: CDR1 MNHEY, CDR2 SVGAGI. This CDR3 is 14 amino acids long. The CDR3 coding sequence is TGTGCCAGCAGTACGATCTCGGGGGACTATGGCTACACCTTC. Translation: CASSTISGDYGYTF.

As to this clone: The sample contains more than one DNA sequence encoding this CDR3. The chain couples TRBV18 to TRBJ1-4; no reliable D call. Germline CDR1 reads KGHSH; CDR2 reads LQKENI. V lost 3 bases, J lost 0 bases, and 5 bases lay in between. This CDR3 has 14 residues. The CDR3 region is CASSPTATNEKLFF. The CDR3 nucleotides read TGTGCCAGCTCACCTACAGCAACTAATGAAAAACTGTTTTTT.

The chain has TRBV4-2 and TRBJ1-5; the match to TRBD1 covers 7 bases. Per germline, CDR1 LGHNA and CDR2 YNFKEQ. This CDR3 is 16 amino acids long. V trimming: 3 bases; J trimming: 5 bases; junction bases outside the gene matches: 10. CDR3 nucleotide sequence: TGTGCCAGCAGCCAGACACCGGGACAGCCCGATCAGCCCCAGCATTTT. This codes for CASSQTPGQPDQPQHF.

The CDR3 sequence: CASSLFASHNEQFF. CDR3 sequence (DNA): TGTGCCAGCAGCTTATTCGCTAGCCACAATGAGCAGTTCTTC. The chain employs TRBV11-2 and TRBJ2-1; tentatively, D is TRBD2 (5 bases). This CDR3 contains 14 residues. Trimming removed 2 bases from V and 5 bases from J, with 10 bases in between. Germline CDR1 and CDR2: SGHAT and FQNNGV.